This TCR beta chain is from a study of T cell changes during pregnancy in multiple sclerosis. A single count supports this clone. The CDR3 length is 14 residues. Trimming stripped 3 bases from V and 5 bases from J, with 14 bases between. CDR1 and CDR2 from the germline V gene are SGHNT and YYREEE (reference sequence). Repertoires were generated with immunoSEQ multiplex PCR, while TCRdb's copy carries only in-frame clones and drops some. The table has 35,000 to 40,000 clones, roughly 88% seen once. The rearrangement joins TRBV5-4 to TRBJ1-2; no clear D. This receptor was identified in a female donor with multiple sclerosis, enrolled in a pregnancy study. The material sequenced was CD4+ T cells from peripheral blood mononuclear cells, taken before pregnancy. CDR3 residues: CASSSAGSPYGYTF. In nucleotides, the CDR3 is TGTGCCAGCAGCTCTGCCGGGAGCCCTTATGGCTACACCTTC.